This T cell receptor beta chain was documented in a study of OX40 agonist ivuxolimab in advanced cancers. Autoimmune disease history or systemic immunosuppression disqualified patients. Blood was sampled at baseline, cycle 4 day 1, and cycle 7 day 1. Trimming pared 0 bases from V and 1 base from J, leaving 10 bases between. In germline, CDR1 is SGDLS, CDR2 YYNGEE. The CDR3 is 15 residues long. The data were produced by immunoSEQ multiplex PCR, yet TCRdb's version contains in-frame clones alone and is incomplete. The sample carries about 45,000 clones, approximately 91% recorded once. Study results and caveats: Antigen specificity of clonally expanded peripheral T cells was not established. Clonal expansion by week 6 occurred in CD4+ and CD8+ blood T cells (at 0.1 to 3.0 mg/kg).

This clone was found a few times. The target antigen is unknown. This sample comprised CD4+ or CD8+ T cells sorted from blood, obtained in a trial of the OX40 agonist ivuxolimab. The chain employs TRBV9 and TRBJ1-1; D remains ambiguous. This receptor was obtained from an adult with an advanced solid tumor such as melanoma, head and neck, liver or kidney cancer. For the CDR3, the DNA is TGTGCCAGCAGCGTAGGACGGTCGGGGAACACTGAAGCTTTCTTT. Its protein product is CASSVGRSGNTEAFF.